The present entry profiles one TCR beta chain with its context. What it binds is unknown. Tagging with unique molecular identifiers was a feature of the TCR beta cDNA libraries. In TCRdb, the PCR reads were re-called with MiXCR into one record per CDR3 protein. The table has roughly 600,000 distinct CDR3 sequences, around 40% seen once. The entry originates in a study of post-analysis software for immune sequencing data. This CDR3 comprises 18 residues. V lost 5 bases to trimming and J lost 1 base, with 22 bases between them. From germline, CDR1 is SEHNR and CDR2 FQNEAQ (reference sequence). General observations from the study: Significantly lower normalized Chao1 diversity was found in patients with multiple sclerosis relative to controls. Elevated frequency relative to controls characterized roughly five TRBV segments in patients, TRBV5-6, TRBV5-1 and TRBV20-1 among them.

The receptor's source is a girl aged 5 to 17 with multiple sclerosis. Sequenced material: blood. The chain is built from TRBV7-9 and TRBJ2-3, with TRBD2 as a possible D gene (5 bases). CDR3 nucleotide sequence: TGTGCCAGCAGCCGAGGCTTGGGTCCCCCCGGGGGCACAGATACGCAGTATTTT. It is translated as CASSRGLGPPGGTDTQYF.